The T cell receptor (beta chain) under discussion was sequenced for a study of T cell responses to AZD1222 COVID-19 vaccine. Assay used: immunoSEQ multiplex PCR; TCRdb lists only in-frame clones, some missing. Found here are 200,000 or so clones, 70% to 90% of them singletons; the top ten hold around 7.9%. Germline CDR1 reads SGHNT; CDR2 reads YENEEA. This CDR3 comprises 13 residues. V trimming: 8 bases; J trimming: 9 bases; junction bases outside the gene matches: 9. Study results and limitations: Following two doses of AZD1222, Spike-specific TCR breadth and depth rose. Spike-spanning, vaccine-associated CD4 TCRs were dominant at 160-218 and 743-854.

To note about this clone: The antigen is not known.

The chain links TRBV11-3 to TRBJ2-1; the match to TRBD2 covers 8 bases. The origin of this receptor is an adult in good health. The specimen was peripheral blood, collected on day 0 of AZD1222 vaccination. The CDR3: CASGGGLGVEQFF. CDR3 nucleotides: TGTGCCAGCGGCGGGGGGCTCGGGGTTGAGCAGTTCTTC.